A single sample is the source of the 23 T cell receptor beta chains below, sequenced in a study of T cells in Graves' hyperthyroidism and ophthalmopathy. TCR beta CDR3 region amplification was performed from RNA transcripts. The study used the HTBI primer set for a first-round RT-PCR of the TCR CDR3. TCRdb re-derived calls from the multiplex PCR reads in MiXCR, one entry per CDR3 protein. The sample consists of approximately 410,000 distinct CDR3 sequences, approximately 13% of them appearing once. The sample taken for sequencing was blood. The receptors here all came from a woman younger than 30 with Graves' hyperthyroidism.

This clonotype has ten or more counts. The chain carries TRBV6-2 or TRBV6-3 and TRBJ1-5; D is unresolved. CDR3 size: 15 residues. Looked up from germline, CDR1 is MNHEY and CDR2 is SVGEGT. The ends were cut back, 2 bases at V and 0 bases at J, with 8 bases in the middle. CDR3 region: CASSYGSISNQPQHF. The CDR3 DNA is TGTGCCAGCAGTTACGGTAGTATTAGCAATCAGCCCCAGCATTTT.

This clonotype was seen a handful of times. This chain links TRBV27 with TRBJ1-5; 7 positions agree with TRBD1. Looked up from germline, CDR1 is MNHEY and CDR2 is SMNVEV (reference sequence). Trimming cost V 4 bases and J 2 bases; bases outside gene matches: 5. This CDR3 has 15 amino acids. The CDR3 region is CASSSTGLGNQPQHF. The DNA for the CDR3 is TGTGCCAGCAGTTCGACAGGGTTGGGCAATCAGCCCCAGCATTTT.

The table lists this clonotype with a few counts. The chain's CDR3 is CASSLTSGREGAPTDTQYF. The CDR3 DNA reads TGCGCCAGCAGTTTGACTAGCGGGAGAGAGGGGGCCCCCACAGATACGCAGTATTTT. V and J are TRBV10-1 and TRBJ2-3; 12 bases agree with TRBD2. Losses at the gene ends were 5 bases for V and 2 bases for J; bases not matched to a gene: 14. CDR3 length equals 19 residues. The germline V gene encodes CDR1 WNHNN and CDR2 SYGVQD (reference sequence).

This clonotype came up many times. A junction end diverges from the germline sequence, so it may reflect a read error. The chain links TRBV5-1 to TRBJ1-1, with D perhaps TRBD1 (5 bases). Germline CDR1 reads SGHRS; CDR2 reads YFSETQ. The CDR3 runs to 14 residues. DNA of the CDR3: TGCGCCAGCACCTTGGGGGAGTTTTGGACTGAAGCTTTCTTT. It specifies CASTLGEFWTEAFF.

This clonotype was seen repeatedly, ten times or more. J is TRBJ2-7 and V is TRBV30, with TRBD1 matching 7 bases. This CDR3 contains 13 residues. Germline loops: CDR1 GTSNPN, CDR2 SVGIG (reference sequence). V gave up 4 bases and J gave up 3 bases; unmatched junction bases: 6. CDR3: CAWKRDSFYEQYF. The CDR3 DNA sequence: TGTGCCTGGAAGAGGGACAGTTTCTACGAGCAGTACTTC.

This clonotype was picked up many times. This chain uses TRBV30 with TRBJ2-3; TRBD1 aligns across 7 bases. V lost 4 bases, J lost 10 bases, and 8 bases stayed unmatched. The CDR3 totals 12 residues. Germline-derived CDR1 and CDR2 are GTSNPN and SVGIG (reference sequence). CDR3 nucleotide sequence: TGTGCCTGGACCCGGACAGGACGGGCGCAGTATTTT. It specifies CAWTRTGRAQYF.

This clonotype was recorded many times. The CDR3 loop reads CASTRGHEQYF. The DNA of the CDR3 is TGTGCCAGCACCAGGGGCCACGAGCAGTACTTC. This rearrangement joins TRBV2 to TRBJ2-7; the D gene is possibly TRBD1 (6 bases). There are 11 residues in the CDR3. The V gene's germline CDR1 is SNHLY and CDR2 FYNNEI. The V gene lost 7 bases and the J gene lost 5 bases, with 9 bases spanning the gap.

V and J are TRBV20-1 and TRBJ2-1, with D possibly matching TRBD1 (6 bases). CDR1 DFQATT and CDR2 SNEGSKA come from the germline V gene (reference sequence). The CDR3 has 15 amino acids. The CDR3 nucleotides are TGCAGCAACTCCAAACAGGGCAGTTATTACAATGAGCAGTTCTTC. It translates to CSNSKQGSYYNEQFF.

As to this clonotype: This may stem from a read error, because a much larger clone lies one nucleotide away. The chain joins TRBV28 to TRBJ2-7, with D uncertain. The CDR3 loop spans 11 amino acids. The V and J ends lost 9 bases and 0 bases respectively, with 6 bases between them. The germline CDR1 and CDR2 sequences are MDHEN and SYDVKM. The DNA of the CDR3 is TGTGCCAGTCGCAACTCCTACGAGCAGTACTTC. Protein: CASRNSYEQYF.

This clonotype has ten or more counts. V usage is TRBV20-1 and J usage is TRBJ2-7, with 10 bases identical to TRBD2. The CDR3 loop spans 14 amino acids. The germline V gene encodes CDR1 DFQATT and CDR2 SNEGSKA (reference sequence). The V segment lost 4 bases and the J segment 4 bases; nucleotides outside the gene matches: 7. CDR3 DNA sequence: TGCAGTGCTACTCCGGGACTAGCGAATTACGAGCAGTACTTC. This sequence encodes CSATPGLANYEQYF.

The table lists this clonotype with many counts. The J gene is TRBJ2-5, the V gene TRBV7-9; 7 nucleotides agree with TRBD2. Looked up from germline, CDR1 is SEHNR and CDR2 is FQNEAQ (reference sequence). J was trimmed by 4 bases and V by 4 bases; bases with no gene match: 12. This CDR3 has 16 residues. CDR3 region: CASSSILAQGGETQYF. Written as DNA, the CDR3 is TGTGCCAGCAGCTCCATACTAGCGCAAGGTGGAGAGACCCAGTACTTC.

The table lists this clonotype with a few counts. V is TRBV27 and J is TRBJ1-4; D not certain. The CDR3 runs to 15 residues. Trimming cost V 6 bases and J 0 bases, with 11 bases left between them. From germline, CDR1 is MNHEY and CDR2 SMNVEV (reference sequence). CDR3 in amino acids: CASRRRVATNEKLFF. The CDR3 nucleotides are TGTGCCAGCAGGCGTAGGGTTGCAACTAATGAAAAACTGTTTTTT.

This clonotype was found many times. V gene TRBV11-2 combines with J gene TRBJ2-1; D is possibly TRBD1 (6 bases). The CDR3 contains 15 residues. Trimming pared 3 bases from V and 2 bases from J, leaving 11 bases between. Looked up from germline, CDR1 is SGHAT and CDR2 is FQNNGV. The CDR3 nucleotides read TGTGCCAGCAGCTTGGCCAGGGGCACCTACAATGAGCAGTTCTTC. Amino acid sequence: CASSLARGTYNEQFF.

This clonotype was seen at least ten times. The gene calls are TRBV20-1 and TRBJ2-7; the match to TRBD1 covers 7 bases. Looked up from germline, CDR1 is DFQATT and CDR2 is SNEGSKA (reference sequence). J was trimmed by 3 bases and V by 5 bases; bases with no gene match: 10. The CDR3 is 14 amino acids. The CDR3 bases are TGCAGTGCTTCGACAGGGTCCGTTGTCTACGAGCAGTACTTC. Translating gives CSASTGSVVYEQYF.

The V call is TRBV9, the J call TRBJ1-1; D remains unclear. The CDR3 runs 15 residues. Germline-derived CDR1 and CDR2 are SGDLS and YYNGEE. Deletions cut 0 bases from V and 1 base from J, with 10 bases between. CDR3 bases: TGTGCCAGCAGCGTAGTCCGAGGGAGGAACACTGAAGCTTTCTTT. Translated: CASSVVRGRNTEAFF. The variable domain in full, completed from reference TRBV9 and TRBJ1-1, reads DSGVTQTPKHLITATGQRVTLRCSPRSGDLSVYWYQQSLDQGLQFLIQYYNGEERAKGNILERFSAQQFPDLHSELNLSSLELGDSALYFCASSVVRGRNTEAFFGQGTRLTVV.

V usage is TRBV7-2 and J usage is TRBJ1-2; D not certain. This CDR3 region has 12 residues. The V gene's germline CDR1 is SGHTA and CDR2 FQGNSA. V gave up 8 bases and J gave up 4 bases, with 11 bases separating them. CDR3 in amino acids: CASREGSYGYTF. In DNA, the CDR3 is TGTGCCAGCCGGGAAGGAAGCTATGGCTACACCTTC.

The CDR3 DNA follows: TGTGCCAGCAGCCTACGGACAGGGGCGGGAAACATTCAGTACTTC. Its translation: CASSLRTGAGNIQYF. The gene calls are TRBV7-2 and TRBJ2-4; 9 bases agree with TRBD1. J lost 6 bases, V lost 5 bases, and 8 bases had no gene match. The CDR3 is 15 residues long. The germline gives CDR1 SGHTA, CDR2 FQGNSA.

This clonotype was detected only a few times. CDR3 protein: CASKRTGAFGYTF. For the CDR3, the DNA is TGTGCCAGCAAGAGGACAGGAGCCTTCGGCTACACCTTC. The chain uses TRBV27 and TRBJ1-2, with 7 bases matching TRBD1. Unmatched junction bases numbered 10, after V lost 7 bases and J lost 8 bases. CDR3 length equals 13 residues. Germline lookup yields CDR1 MNHEY and CDR2 SMNVEV (reference sequence).

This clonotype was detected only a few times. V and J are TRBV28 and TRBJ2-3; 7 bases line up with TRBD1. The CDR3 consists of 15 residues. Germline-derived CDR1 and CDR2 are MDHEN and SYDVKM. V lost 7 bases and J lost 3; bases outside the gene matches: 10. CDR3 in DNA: TGTGCCAGCAAGATACAGGGGTTGTGGACAGATACGCAGTATTTT. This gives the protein CASKIQGLWTDTQYF.

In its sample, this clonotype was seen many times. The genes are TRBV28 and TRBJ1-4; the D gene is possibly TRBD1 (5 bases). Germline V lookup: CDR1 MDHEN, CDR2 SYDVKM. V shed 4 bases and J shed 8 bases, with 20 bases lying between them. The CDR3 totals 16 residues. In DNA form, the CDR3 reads TGTGCCAGCAGTTCACCCCGGACACCGATGGGGGAAAAACTGTTTTTT. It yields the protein CASSSPRTPMGEKLFF.

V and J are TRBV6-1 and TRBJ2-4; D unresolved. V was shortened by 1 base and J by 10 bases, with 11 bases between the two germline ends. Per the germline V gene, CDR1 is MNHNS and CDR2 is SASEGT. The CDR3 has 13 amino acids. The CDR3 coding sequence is TGTGCCAGCAGTGAAGGGCTCCTTGGGATTCAGTACTTC. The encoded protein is CASSEGLLGIQYF.

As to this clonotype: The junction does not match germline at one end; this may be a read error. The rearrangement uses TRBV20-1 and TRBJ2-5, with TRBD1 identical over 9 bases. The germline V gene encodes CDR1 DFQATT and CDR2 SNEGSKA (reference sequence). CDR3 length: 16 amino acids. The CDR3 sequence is CSTSAVGRGQGETQYF. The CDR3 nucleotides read TGCAGTACTAGTGCGGTCGGGAGAGGACAGGGGGAGACCCAGTACTTC.

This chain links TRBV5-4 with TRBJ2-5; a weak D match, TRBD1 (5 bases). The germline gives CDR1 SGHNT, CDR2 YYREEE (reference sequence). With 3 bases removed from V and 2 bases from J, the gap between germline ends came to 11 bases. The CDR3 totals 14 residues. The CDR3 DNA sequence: TGTGCCAGCAGCTCTAGACAGATGCAAGAGACCCAGTACTTC. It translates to CASSSRQMQETQYF.